A selection of T cell receptor beta chains follows, all from one sample in a study of blood T cell repertoires in COVID-19. The assay was immunoSEQ multiplex PCR, and TCRdb's table has in-frame clones only and misses some. The table shows roughly 57,000 clones, with around 92% occurring only once. The sequencing sample was made of peripheral blood. Source of these receptors: a human donor in a cohort sampled during active COVID-19. CDR3s include the opening cysteine and the closing phenylalanine or tryptophan.

TRBV15 CATSRDLANTEAFF
TRBV7-2 CASSSDTVNSPLHF
TRBV2 CASRQVTRVSSYEQYF
TRBV5-1 CASSLGSGGVGQPQHF
TRBV3-1/TRBV3-2 CASSQGWQNEQFF
TRBV5-8 CASSFIFGSSGNTIYF
TRBV13 CASDRAFYEQYF
TRBV7-9 CASSLESSSYNSPLHF
TRBV19 CASSKDRDLPQHF
TRBV11-2 CASSLGRGGVYEQYF
TRBV9 CASSSPSGGGGELFF
TRBV4-3 CASSQSGRQGNTIYF
TRBV6-2/TRBV6-3 CASSSSGTGRQETQYF
TRBV6-1 CASSEGGYGYTF
TRBV11-3 CASSLSGWGSGMNTGELFF
TRBV15 CATSRTSGQGAGNTIYF
TRBV9 CASSVGQGGFATQYF
TRBV7-2 CASSLSRGRQETQYF
TRBV7-9 CASSIATGGRSYEQYF
TRBV5-4 CASSLGGSPYGYTF